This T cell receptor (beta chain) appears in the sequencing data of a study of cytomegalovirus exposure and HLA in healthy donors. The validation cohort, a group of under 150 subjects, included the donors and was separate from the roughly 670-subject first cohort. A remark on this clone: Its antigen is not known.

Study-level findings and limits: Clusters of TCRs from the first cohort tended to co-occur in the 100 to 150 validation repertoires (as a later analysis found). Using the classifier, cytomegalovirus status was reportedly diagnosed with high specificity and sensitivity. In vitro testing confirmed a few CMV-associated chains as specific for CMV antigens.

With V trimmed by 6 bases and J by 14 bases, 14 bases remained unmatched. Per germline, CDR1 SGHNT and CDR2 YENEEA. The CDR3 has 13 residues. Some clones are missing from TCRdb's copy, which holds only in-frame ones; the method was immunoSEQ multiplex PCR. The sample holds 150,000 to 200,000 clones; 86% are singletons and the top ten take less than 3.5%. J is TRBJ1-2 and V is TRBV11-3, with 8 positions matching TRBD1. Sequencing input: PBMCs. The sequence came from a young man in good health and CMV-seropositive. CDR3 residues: CASSSPGQDSLTF. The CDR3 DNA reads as TGTGCCAGCAGTTCACCGGGACAGGACTCGTTAACCTTC.